The 11 T cell receptor beta chains reported below all come from one sample, sequenced in a study of control samples from healthy donors and cancer patients. The table came from immunoSEQ multiplex PCR; TCRdb's copy has only in-frame clones and leaves some out. The sample has about 140,000 clones, about 90% seen once. What was sequenced was blood. These receptor sequences come from a man aged 18 to 29 in good health.

The chain couples TRBV7-2 to TRBJ2-5, with 11 bases aligning to TRBD2. CDR3 length equals 16 residues. Looked up from germline, CDR1 is SGHTA and CDR2 is FQGNSA. V lost 1 base, J lost 5 bases, and 6 bases stayed unmatched. The CDR3: CASSLDSGGARETQYF. In DNA, the CDR3 is TGTGCCAGCAGCTTAGATAGCGGGGGGGCCCGGGAGACCCAGTACTTC.

The V gene is TRBV5-1, the J gene TRBJ2-7, with D possibly matching TRBD1 (5 bases). The V end was cut by 0 bases, the J end by 3 bases, with 7 bases between. The CDR3 is 13 residues long. Germline CDR1 is SGHRS and CDR2 is YFSETQ. CDR3 nucleotides: TGCGCCAGCAGCTTGGCAGGGCTCTACGAGCAGTACTTC. It codes for CASSLAGLYEQYF.

The V call is TRBV29-1, the J call TRBJ2-7; 8 nucleotides line up with TRBD1. Losses at the gene ends were 7 bases for V and 0 bases for J; bases not matched to a gene: 11. This CDR3 spans 15 amino acids. Germline CDR1 and CDR2: SQVTM and ANQGSEA. CDR3 in amino acids: CSATAGGLSSYEQYF. CDR3 bases: TGCAGCGCAACAGCAGGGGGCCTAAGCTCCTACGAGCAGTACTTC.

The genes are TRBV28 and TRBJ2-7; D possibly corresponds to TRBD1 (5 bases). Looked up from germline, CDR1 is MDHEN and CDR2 is SYDVKM. This CDR3 region has 13 residues. The ends were cut back, 1 base at V and 5 bases at J, with 9 bases in the middle. The chain's CDR3 is CASSLSGSNEQYF. The DNA for the CDR3 is TGTGCCAGCAGTTTATCAGGGTCCAACGAGCAGTACTTC.

CDR3 in DNA: TGCGCCAGCAGTCCAATAGCGGGGGGGACCAATAATACGCAGTATTTT. Protein: CASSPIAGGTNNTQYF. V usage is TRBV5-1 and J usage is TRBJ2-3; 11 bases fit TRBD2. The CDR3 is 16 amino acids. CDR1 and CDR2 from the germline V gene are SGHRS and YFSETQ. V was pared by 5 bases and J by 7 bases, with 12 bases of the junction left unmatched.

This chain uses TRBV9 with TRBJ2-2, with D perhaps being TRBD1 or TRBD2 (5 bases each). With 0 bases removed from V and 6 bases from J, the gap between germline ends came to 12 bases. Germline CDR1 is SGDLS and CDR2 is YYNGEE. There are 15 residues in the CDR3. This CDR3 reads CASSVAGTGSGELFF. The CDR3 region has the DNA TGTGCCAGCAGCGTAGCAGGGACGGGGTCCGGGGAGCTGTTTTTT.

The gene calls are TRBV7-9 and TRBJ2-5, with D possibly TRBD2 on 5 matching bases. This CDR3 comprises 12 residues. Germline V gene sequence: CDR1 SEHNR, CDR2 FQNEAQ (reference sequence). Trimming removed 1 base from V and 7 bases from J, with 7 bases in between. Here the CDR3 reads CASSLGAGTQYF. CDR3 in DNA: TGTGCCAGCAGCTTAGGGGCGGGGACCCAGTACTTC.

This clone was observed once. The V and J genes are TRBV6-2 or TRBV6-3 and TRBJ2-3; maybe TRBD2 (5 bases). The V end was cut by 4 bases, the J end by 4 bases, with 18 bases between. The CDR3 contains 16 residues. In germline, CDR1 is MNHEY, CDR2 SVGEGT. The CDR3: CASSFTRRSEPDTQYF. CDR3 in DNA: TGTGCCAGCAGTTTTACTAGAAGAAGCGAGCCAGATACGCAGTATTTT.

The V gene is TRBV29-1, the J gene TRBJ1-6; D gene ambiguous. Germline values: CDR1 SQVTM, CDR2 ANQGSEA. The V gene lost 7 bases and the J gene lost 8 bases, with 15 bases spanning the gap. The CDR3 has 13 residues. The CDR3 nucleotides read TGCAGCGCCTCCGCCACGAGGGATTCACCCCTCCACTTT. Amino acid sequence: CSASATRDSPLHF.

This rearrangement joins TRBV14 to TRBJ1-3, with unresolved D. CDR1 SGHDN and CDR2 FVKESK come from the germline V gene. V lost 0 bases and J lost 2, with 14 bases in between. This CDR3 comprises 17 residues. CDR3 loop: CASSQESKGWPGNTIYF. DNA of the CDR3: TGTGCCAGCAGCCAAGAATCCAAGGGCTGGCCTGGAAACACCATATATTTT.

CDR3 nucleotides: TGTGCCAGCAGTACCAACTCTGCAACTAATGAAAAACTGTTTTTT. As protein: CASSTNSATNEKLFF. The chain is built from TRBV27 and TRBJ1-4; D ambiguous. CDR1 is MNHEY, CDR2 SMNVEV, per germline (reference sequence). Between the trimmed V and J ends, which lost 5 bases and 0 bases, there was a span of 10 bases. This CDR3 has 15 residues.